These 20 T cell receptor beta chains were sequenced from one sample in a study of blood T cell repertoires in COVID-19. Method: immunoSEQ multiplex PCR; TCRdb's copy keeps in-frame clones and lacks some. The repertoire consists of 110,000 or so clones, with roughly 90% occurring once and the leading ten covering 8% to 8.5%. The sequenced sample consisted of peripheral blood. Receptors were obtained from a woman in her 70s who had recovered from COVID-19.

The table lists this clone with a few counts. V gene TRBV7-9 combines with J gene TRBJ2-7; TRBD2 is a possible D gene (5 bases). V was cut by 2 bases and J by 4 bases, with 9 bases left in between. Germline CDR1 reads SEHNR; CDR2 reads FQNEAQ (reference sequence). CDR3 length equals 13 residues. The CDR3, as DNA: TGTGCCAGCAGCTTACCTGGGGAGTACGAGCAGTACTTC. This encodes CASSLPGEYEQYF.

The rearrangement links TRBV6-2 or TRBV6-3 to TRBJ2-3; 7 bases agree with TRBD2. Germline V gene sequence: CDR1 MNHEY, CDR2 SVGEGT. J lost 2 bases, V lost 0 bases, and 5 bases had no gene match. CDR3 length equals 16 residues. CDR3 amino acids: CASSYSPTSYTDTQYF. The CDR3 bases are TGTGCCAGCAGTTACTCTCCGACTAGCTACACAGATACGCAGTATTTT.

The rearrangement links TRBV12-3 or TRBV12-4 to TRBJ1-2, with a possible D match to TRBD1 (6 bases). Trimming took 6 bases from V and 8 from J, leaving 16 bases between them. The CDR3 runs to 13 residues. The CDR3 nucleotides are TGTGCCAGCAGGTGGACATTACAGGGAGGCTACACCTTC. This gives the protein CASRWTLQGGYTF.

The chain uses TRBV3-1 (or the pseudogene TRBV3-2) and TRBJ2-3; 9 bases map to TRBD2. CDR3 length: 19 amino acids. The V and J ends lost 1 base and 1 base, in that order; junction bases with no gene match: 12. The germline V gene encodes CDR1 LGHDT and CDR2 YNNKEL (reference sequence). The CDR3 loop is CASSQGTAGGRMGTDTQYF. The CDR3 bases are TGTGCCAGCAGCCAAGGTACAGCGGGGGGAAGGATGGGCACAGATACGCAGTATTTT.

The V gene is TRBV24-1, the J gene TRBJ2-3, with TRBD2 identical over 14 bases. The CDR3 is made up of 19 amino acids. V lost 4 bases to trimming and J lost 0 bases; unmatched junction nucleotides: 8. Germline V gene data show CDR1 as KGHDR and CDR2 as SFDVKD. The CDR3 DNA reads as TGTGCCACCAGTGAACGGACTAGCGGGGGGTCTCTCAGCACAGATACGCAGTATTTT. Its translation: CATSERTSGGSLSTDTQYF.

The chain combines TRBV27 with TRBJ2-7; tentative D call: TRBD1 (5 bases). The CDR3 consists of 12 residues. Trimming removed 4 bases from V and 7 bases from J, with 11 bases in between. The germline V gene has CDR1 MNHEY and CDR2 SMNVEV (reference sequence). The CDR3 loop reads CASSSWGAEQYF. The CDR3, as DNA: TGTGCCAGCAGTTCTTGGGGCGCGGAGCAGTACTTC.

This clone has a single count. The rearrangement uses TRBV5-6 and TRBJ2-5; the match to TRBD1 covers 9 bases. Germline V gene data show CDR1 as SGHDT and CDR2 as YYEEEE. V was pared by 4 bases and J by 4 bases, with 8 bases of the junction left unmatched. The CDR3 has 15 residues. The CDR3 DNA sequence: TGTGCCAGCAGCGCCGGGACAGGGTGGTCAGAGACCCAGTACTTC. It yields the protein CASSAGTGWSETQYF.

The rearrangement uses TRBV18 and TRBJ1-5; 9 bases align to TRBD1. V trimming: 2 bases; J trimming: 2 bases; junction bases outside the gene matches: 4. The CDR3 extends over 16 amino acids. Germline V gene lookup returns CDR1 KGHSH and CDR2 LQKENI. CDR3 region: CASSPTGGEGNQPQHF. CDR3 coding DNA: TGTGCCAGCTCACCAACAGGGGGCGAGGGCAATCAGCCCCAGCATTTT.

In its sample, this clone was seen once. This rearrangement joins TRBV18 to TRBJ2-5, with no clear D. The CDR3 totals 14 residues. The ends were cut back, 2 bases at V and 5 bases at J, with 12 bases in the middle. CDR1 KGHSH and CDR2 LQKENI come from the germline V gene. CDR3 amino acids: CASSPSSGLETQYF. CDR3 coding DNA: TGTGCCAGCTCACCATCGTCAGGCCTGGAGACCCAGTACTTC.

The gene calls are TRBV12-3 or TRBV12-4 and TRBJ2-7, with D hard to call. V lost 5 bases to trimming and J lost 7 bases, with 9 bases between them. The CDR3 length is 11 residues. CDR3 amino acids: CASSLGGEQYF. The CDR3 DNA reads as TGTGCCAGCAGTCTCGGTGGTGAGCAGTACTTC.

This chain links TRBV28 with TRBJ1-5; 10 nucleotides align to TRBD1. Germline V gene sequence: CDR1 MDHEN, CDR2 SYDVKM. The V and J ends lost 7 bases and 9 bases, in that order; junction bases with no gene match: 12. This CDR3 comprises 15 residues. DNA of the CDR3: TGTGCCAGCAACCTTGGTGCGGGACAGGGGTTGCCCCAGCATTTT. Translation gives CASNLGAGQGLPQHF. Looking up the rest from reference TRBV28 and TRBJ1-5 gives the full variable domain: DVKVTQSSRYLVKRTGEKVFLECVQDMDHENMFWYRQDPGLGLRLIYFSYDVKMKEKGDIPEGYSVSREKKERFSLILESASTNQTSMYLCASNLGAGQGLPQHFGDGTRLSIL.

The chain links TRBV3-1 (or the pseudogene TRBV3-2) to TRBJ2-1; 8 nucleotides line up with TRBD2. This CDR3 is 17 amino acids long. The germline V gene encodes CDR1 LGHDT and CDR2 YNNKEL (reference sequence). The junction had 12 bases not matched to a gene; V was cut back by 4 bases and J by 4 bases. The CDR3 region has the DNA TGTGCCAGCAGCCCCCAGTCGTCTAGCGGGCCATACAATGAGCAGTTCTTC. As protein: CASSPQSSSGPYNEQFF.

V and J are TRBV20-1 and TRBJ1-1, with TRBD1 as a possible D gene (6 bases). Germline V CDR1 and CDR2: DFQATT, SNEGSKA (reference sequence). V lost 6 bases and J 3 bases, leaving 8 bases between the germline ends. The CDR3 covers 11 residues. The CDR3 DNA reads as TGCAGTGCGGACAGCGACACTGAAGCTTTCTTT. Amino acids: CSADSDTEAFF.

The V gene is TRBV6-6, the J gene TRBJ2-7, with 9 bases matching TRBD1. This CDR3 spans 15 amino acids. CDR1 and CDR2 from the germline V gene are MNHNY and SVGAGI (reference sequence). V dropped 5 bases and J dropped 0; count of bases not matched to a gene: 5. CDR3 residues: CASSKQQGASYEQYF. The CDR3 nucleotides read TGTGCCAGCAGTAAACAACAGGGGGCCTCCTACGAGCAGTACTTC.

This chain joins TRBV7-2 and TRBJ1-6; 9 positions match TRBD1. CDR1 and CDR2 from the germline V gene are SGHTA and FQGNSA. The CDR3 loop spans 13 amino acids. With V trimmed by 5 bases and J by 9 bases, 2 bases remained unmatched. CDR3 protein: CASSATGGSPLHF. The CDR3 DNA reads TGTGCCAGCAGCGCGACAGGGGGTTCACCCCTCCACTTT.

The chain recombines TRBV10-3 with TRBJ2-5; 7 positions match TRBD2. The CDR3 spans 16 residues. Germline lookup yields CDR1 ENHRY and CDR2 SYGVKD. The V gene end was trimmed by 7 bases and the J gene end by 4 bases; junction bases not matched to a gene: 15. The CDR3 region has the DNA TGTGCCATCACCCGGAGCGGGGATTTACTTCGAGAGACCCAGTACTTC. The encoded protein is CAITRSGDLLRETQYF.

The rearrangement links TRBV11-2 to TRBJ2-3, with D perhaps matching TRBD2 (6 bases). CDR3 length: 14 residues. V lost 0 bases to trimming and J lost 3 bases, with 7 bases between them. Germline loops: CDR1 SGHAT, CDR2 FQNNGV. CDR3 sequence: CASSLDGGTDTQYF. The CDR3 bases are TGTGCCAGCAGCTTAGATGGGGGGACAGATACGCAGTATTTT.

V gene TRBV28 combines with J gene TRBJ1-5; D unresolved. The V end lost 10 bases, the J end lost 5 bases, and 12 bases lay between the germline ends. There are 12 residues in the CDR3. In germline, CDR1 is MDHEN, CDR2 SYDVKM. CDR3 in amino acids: CATWASYQPQHF. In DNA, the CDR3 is TGTGCCACCTGGGCCTCTTATCAGCCCCAGCATTTT. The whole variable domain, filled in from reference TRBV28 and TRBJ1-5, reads DVKVTQSSRYLVKRTGEKVFLECVQDMDHENMFWYRQDPGLGLRLIYFSYDVKMKEKGDIPEGYSVSREKKERFSLILESASTNQTSMYLCATWASYQPQHFGDGTRLSIL.

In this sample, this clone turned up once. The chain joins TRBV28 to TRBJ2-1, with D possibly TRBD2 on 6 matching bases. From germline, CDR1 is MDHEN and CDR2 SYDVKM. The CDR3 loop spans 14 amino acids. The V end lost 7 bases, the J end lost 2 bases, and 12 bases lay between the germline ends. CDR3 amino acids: CASTSGGAYNEQFF. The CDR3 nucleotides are TGTGCCAGCACCTCCGGCGGGGCCTACAATGAGCAGTTCTTC.

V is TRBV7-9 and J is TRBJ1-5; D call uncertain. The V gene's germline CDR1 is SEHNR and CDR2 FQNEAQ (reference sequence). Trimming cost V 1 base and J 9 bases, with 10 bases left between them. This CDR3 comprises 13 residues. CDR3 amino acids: CASSLEYDSPQHF. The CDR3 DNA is TGTGCCAGCAGCTTAGAGTATGACTCGCCCCAGCATTTT.